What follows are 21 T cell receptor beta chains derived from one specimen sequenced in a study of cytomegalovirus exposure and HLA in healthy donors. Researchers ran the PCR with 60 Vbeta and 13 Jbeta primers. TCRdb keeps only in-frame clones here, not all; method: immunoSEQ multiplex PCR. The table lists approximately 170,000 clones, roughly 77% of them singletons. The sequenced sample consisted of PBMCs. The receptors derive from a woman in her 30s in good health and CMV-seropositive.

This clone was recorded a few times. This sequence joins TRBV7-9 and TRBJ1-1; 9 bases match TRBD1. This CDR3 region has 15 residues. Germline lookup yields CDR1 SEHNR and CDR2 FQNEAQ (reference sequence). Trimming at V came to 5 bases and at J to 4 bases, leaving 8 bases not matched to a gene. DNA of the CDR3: TGTGCCAGCAGCGGATACAGGGGGCAGGGCACTGAAGCTTTCTTT. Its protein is CASSGYRGQGTEAFF.

The CDR3 DNA is TGTGCCAGCAGCGCGGGGAGGTCACCCCTCCACTTT. It codes for CASSAGRSPLHF. The chain recombines TRBV5-4 with TRBJ1-6; D gene unclear. The germline V gene encodes CDR1 SGHNT and CDR2 YYREEE (reference sequence). The CDR3 length is 12 residues. V lost 4 bases, J lost 10 bases, and 9 bases lay in between.

For the CDR3, the DNA is TGTGCCAGCAGCTTATCCCTCGGGGCGGGAGGGATAGAGGAGCAGTACTTC. Translating gives CASSLSLGAGGIEEQYF. The chain employs TRBV13 and TRBJ2-5, with 9 nucleotides matching TRBD2. J lost 11 bases, V lost 2 bases, and 18 bases had no gene match. The CDR3 sequence is 17 residues long. Germline CDR1 and CDR2: PRHDT and FYEKMQ (reference sequence).

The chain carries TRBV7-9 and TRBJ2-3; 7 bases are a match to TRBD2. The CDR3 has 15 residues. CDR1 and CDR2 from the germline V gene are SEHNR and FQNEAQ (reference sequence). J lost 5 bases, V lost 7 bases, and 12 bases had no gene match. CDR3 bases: TGTGCCAGCACCCCCGCGGCGTCGGGAGGAGATACGCAGTATTTT. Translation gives CASTPAASGGDTQYF.

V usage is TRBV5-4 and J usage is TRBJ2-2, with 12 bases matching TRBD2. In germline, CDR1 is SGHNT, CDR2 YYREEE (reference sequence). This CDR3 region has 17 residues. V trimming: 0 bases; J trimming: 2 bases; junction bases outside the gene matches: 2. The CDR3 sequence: CASSLGLAGDNTGELFF. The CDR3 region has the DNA TGTGCCAGCAGCTTGGGACTAGCGGGAGATAACACCGGGGAGCTGTTTTTT.

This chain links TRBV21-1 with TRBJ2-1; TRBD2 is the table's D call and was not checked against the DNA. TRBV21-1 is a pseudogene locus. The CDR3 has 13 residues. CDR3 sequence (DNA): TGTGCCAGAGCTTGGACTAGCGGGTGGGAGCAGTTCTTC. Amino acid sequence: CARAWTSGWEQFF.

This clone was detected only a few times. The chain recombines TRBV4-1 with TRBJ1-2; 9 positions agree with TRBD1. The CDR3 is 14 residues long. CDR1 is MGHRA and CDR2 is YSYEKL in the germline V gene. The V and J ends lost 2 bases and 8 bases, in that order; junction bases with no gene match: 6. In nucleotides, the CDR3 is TGCGCCAGCAGCCAACCGGGACAGGGAGGAGGCTACACCTTC. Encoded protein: CASSQPGQGGGYTF.

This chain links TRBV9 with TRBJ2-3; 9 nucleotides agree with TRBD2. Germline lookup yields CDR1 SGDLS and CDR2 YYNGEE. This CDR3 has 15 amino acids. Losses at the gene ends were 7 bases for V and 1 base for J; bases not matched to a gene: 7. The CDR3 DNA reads TGTGCCAGCGACCTTAGCGGGAGAGGCACAGATACGCAGTATTTT. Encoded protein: CASDLSGRGTDTQYF.

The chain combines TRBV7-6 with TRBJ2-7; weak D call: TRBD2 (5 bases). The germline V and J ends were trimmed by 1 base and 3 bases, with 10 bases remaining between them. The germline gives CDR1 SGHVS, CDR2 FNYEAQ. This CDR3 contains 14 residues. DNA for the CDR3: TGTGCCAGCAGCTTAGGAGTGAGGGACTACGAGCAGTACTTC. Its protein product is CASSLGVRDYEQYF.

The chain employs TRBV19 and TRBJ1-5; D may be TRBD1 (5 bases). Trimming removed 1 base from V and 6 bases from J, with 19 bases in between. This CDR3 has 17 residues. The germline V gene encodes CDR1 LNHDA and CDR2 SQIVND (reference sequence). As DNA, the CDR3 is TGTGCCAGTAGTATAGGGACAATTCGGTCGCGTATTCAGCCCCAGCATTTT. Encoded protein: CASSIGTIRSRIQPQHF.

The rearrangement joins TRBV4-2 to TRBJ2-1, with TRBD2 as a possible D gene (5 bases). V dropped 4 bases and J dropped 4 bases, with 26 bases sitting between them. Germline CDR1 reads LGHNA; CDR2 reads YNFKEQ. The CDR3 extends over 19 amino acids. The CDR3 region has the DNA TGTGCCAGCAGCCTTTTCCCCCCCGGGCTAGCCGGGCGATACAATGAGCAGTTCTTC. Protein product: CASSLFPPGLAGRYNEQFF.

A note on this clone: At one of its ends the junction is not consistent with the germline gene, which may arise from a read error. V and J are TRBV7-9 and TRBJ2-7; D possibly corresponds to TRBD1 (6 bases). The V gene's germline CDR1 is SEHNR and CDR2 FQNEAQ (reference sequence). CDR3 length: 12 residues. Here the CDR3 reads CSSSLGQYEQYF. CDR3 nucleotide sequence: TGTTCCAGCAGCTTAGGACAGTACGAGCAGTACTTC.

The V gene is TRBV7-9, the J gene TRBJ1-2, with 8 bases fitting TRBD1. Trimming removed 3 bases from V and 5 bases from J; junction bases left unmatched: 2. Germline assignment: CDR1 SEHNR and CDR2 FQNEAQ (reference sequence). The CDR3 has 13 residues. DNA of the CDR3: TGTGCCAGCAGCTTGGACAGGGTATATGGCTACACCTTC. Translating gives CASSLDRVYGYTF.

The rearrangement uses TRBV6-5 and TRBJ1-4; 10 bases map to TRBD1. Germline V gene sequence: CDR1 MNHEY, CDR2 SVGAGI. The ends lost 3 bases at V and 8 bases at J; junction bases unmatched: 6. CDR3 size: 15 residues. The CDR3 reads CASSYSTGGGEKLFF. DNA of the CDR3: TGTGCCAGCAGTTATTCGACAGGGGGCGGGGAAAAACTGTTTTTT.

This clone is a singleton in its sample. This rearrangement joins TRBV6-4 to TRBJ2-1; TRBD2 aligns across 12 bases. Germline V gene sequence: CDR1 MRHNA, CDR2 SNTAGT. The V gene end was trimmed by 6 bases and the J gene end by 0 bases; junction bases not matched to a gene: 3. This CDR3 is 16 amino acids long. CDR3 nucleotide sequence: TGTGCCAGCAGCTCACTAGCGGGAGGCTCCTACAATGAGCAGTTCTTC. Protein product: CASSSLAGGSYNEQFF.

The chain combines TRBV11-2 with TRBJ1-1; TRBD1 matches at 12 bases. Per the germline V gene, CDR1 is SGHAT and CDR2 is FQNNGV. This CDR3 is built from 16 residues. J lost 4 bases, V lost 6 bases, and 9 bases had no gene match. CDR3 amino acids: CASRPSPGQGATEAFF. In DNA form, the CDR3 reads TGTGCCAGCAGACCCTCTCCGGGACAGGGGGCCACTGAAGCTTTCTTT. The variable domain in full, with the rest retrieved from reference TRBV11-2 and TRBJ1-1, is EAGVAQSPRYKIIEKRQSVAFWCNPISGHATLYWYQQILGQGPKLLIQFQNNGVVDDSQLPKDRFSAERLKGVDSTLKIQPAKLEDSAVYLCASRPSPGQGATEAFFGQGTRLTVV.

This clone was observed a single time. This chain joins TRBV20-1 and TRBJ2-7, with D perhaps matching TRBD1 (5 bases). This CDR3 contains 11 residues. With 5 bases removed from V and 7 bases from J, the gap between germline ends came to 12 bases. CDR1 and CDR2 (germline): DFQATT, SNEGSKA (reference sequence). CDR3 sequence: CSAYASGEQYF. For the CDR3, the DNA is TGCAGTGCTTACGCGTCAGGGGAGCAGTACTTC.

This CDR3 is CASRQLAGVEQYF. CDR3 in DNA: TGTGCCAGCAGGCAACTAGCGGGAGTCGAGCAGTACTTC. This chain joins TRBV6-1 and TRBJ2-7, with TRBD2 identical over 11 bases. The germline gives CDR1 MNHNS, CDR2 SASEGT. V lost 6 bases, J lost 6 bases, and 4 bases stayed unmatched. The CDR3 has 13 amino acids.

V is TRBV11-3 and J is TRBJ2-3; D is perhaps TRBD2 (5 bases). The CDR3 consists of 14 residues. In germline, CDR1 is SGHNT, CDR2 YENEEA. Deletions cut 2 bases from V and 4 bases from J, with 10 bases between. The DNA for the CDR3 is TGTGCCAGCAGCTTATTGGAGGAACCAGATACGCAGTATTTT. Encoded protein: CASSLLEEPDTQYF.

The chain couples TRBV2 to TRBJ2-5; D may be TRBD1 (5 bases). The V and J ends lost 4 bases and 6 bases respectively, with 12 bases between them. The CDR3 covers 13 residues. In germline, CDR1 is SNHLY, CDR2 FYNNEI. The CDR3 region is CASSAGREKTQYF. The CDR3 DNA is TGTGCCAGCAGTGCTGGCAGGGAAAAGACCCAGTACTTC.

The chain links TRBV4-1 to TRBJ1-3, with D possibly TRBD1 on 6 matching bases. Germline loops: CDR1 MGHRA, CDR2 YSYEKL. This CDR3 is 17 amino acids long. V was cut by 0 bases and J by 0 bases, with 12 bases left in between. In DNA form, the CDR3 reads TGCGCCAGCAGCCAAGATGGGGGCCGCCCCTCTGGAAACACCATATATTTT. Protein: CASSQDGGRPSGNTIYF.